One TCR beta chain is described in this entry. The data were taken from a study of T cell changes during pregnancy in multiple sclerosis. The repertoire was sequenced with immunoSEQ multiplex PCR; TCRdb's copy has only in-frame clones and lacks some. Here the sample spans roughly 75,000 clones, around 89% being singletons. V lost 5 bases and J lost 4, with 15 bases in between. Germline CDR1 is MDHEN and CDR2 is SYDVKM. CDR3 length equals 15 residues. The sequence was obtained from a female donor with multiple sclerosis, enrolled in a pregnancy study. The V gene is TRBV28, the J gene TRBJ1-3; no clear D gene. This material consisted of peripheral blood, taken before pregnancy. The CDR3 DNA sequence: TGTGCCAGCAGTCGATCCGGGGAATCCGGAAACACCATATATTTT. Its protein product is CASSRSGESGNTIYF.